This TCR beta chain was identified in a study of molecular identifiers for immune sequencing clone quantification (dated by TCRdb to 2017 to 2018). Background on the whole study: For a replicate experiment, RNA from approximately 20,000 or 100,000 naive CD8 T cells was divided into five aliquots, and four of the five aliquots were sequenced. This methods study used CD8 T cells to benchmark TCR RNA copy counting and molecular-identifier clustering-based TCR repertoire sequencing (MIDCIRS).

The germline V gene encodes CDR1 SGDLS and CDR2 YYNGEE. The CDR3 has 16 amino acids, counting the end cysteine and phenylalanine. CDR3 DNA only is kept here, 48 bases in frame from base 1. Trimming removed 3 bases from V and 4 bases from J; the gene matches leave 9 bases unexplained. Libraries of naive CD8 T cells were built from about 21,000 to 970,000 sorted cells, with 10%, 30% or 50% of the purified RNA used. On a BD FACSAria II, naive CD8 T cells were FACS-sorted as CD8+CD4-CCR7+CD45RA+ and collected into RLT Plus buffer. More than 8 TCR copies' worth of Jurkat RNA were spiked into about 20,000-1,000,000 naive CD8 T cell samples to test detection sensitivity. Enrichment of CD8 T cells was performed with RosetteSep CD8+ T Cell Enrichment Cocktail and Ficoll-Paque, after which ACK red cell lysis was carried out. Library method: PCR. The reads were generated on a NextSeq 500. Bulk TCR libraries were prepared as previously described, using TCR primers listed in Table S5. Purification of total RNA was performed with the Qiagen AllPrep DNA/RNA kit. Before analysis, reads from multiple sequencing runs of one library were combined. The paper's processing steps were these. Only reads with exact TCR constant sequence were kept, trimmed to 150 nt, and grouped by their 12-nt molecular barcodes. Reads within each barcode group were sub-clustered using a 15% Levenshtein threshold, and quality-weighted consensus sequences were constructed for each RNA molecule. Non-functional sequences were filtered out, along with any lower-count sequence sitting one edit away from another sequence. Based on fitting two negative binomial distributions, any barcode sub-cluster with under 20% of the maximum read count was discarded. TCRdb reanalyzed the raw reads on its own, using fastp at Q25 for trimming and MiXCR for clone calling, and kept in-frame beta chains. Entries are consolidated by CDR3 protein sequence, retaining the most common genes and DNA. In this record, the V and J calls reflect TCRdb's handling and not the investigators' own analysis. The sample table holds about 100,000 distinct CDR3 sequences, of which about 32% were seen once. The ten largest clones add up to 9% to 10% of the sample.

This clonotype was found a few times. Its specific antigen is unknown. Base quality data are lacking; no much larger clone is found one base away. Points the paper makes about the study in general: Spiked-in Jurkat TCR RNA equal to a single cell's worth was reported to be detectable even within one million naive CD8 T cells. When barcode sub-clustering was left out, chimeric consensus sequences inflated TCR diversity, with chimeras reaching as high as 47%. Modeling gave about three recovered TCR RNA copies per cell versus approximately 10 by digital PCR, implying around 30% capture efficiency. Clones above 20 RNA copies held over 99% of molecules in CMV-specific effector cells but under 1% in naive cells. The naive libraries included spiked-in Jurkat TCR RNA (around 10 copies' worth), and this RNA is not part of the donor repertoire. Highly expanded clone sizes could be underestimated because identical TCR molecules may share a barcode.

The V gene is TRBV9 and the J gene is TRBJ2-1; 8 junctional bases match TRBD2. Sequencing was done on a sample of naive CD8+ T cells from blood, with Jurkat cell RNA spiked in. Per the publication, the cell subset or site label means: FACS-sorted CD8+CD4-CCR7+CD45RA+ naive T cells. The sequence was collected from a human donor in good health. Some libraries in this study had Jurkat cell RNA spiked in. At the DNA level, the sequence is TGTGCCAGCAGCGCGGAAGCGGGAGTGGGTTACAATGAGCAGTTCTTC. Translated, it reads CASSAEAGVGYNEQFF.